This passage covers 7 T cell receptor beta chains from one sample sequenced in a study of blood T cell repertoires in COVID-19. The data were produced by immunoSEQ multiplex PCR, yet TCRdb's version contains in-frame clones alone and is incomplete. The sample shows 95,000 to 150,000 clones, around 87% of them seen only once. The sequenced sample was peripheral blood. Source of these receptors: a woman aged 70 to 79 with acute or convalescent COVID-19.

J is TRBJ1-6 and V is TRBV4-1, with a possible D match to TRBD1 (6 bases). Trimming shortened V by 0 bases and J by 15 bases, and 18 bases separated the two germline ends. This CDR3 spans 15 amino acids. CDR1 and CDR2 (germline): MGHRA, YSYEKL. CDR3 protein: CASSQEAYLPGHLHF. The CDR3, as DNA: TGCGCCAGCAGCCAAGAGGCTTACCTTCCGGGACACCTCCACTTT.

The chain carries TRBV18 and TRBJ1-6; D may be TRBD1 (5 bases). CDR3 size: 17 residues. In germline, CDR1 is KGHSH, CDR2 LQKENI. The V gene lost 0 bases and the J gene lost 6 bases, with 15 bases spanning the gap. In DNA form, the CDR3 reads TGTGCCAGCTCACCACCGGATTGGGTCGGGGGTAATTCACCCCTCCACTTT. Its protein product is CASSPPDWVGGNSPLHF.

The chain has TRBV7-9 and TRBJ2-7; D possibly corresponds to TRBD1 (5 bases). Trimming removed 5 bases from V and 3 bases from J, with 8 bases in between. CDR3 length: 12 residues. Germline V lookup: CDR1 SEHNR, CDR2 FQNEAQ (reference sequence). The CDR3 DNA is TGTGCCAGCAGCGCGACAGACTACGAGCAGTACTTC. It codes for CASSATDYEQYF. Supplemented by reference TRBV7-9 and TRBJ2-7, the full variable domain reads DTGVSQNPRHKITKRGQNVTFRCDPISEHNRLYWYRQTLGQGPEFLTYFQNEAQLEKSRLLSDRFSAERPKGSFSTLEIQRTEQGDSAMYLCASSATDYEQYFGPGTRLTVT.

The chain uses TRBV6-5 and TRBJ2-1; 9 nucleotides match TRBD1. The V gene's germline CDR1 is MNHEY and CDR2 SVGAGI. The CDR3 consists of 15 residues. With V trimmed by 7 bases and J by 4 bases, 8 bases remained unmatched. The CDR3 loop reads CASTPGQGFYNEQFF. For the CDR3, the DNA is TGTGCCAGCACCCCGGGACAGGGTTTTTACAATGAGCAGTTCTTC.

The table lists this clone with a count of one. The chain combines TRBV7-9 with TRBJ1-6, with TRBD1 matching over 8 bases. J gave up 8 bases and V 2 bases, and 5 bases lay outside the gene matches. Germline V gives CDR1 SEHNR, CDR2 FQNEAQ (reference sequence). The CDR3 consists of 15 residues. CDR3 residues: CASSLLGQDYSPLHF. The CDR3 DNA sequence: TGTGCCAGCAGCTTACTGGGACAGGATTATTCACCCCTCCACTTT.

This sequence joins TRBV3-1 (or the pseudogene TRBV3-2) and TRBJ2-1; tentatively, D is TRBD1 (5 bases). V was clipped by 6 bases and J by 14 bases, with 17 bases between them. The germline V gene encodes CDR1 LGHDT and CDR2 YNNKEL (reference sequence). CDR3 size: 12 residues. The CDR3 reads CASSPQGLQKFF. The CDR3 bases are TGTGCCAGCAGTCCCCAGGGTTTGCAGAAGTTCTTC.

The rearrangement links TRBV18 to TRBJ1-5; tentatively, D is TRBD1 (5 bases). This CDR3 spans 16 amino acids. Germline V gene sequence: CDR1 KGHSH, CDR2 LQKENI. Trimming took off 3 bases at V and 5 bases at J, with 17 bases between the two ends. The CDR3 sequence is CASSPGEGPLDQPQHF. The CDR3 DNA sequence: TGTGCCAGCTCACCCGGGGAGGGACCACTCGATCAGCCCCAGCATTTT. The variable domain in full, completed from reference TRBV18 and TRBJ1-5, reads NAGVMQNPRHLVRRRGQEARLRCSPMKGHSHVYWYRQLPEEGLKFMVYLQKENIIDESGMPKERFSAEFPKEGPSILRIQQVVRGDSAAYFCASSPGEGPLDQPQHFGDGTRLSIL.